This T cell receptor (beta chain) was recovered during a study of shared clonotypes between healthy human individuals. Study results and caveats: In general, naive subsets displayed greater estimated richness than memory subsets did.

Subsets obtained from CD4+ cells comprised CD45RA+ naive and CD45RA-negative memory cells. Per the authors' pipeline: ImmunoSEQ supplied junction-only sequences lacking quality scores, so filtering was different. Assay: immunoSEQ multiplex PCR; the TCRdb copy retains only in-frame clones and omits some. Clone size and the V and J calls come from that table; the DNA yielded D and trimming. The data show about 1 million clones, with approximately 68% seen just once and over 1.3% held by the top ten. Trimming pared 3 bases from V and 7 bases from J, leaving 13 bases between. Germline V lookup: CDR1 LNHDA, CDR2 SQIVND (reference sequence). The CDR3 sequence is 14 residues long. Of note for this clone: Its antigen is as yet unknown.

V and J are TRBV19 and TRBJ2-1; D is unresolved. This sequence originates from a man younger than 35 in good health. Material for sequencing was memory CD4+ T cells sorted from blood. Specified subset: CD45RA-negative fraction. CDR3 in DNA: TGTGCCAGTAGTATCAGCAGGCTAGAGAATGAGCAGTTCTTC. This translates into CASSISRLENEQFF.